Listed below are T cell receptor beta chains from one sample, sequenced in a study of radiotherapy plus CTLA-4 blockade in lung cancer. TCRdb keeps only in-frame clones here, not all; method: immunoSEQ multiplex PCR. The sample has about 88,000 clones; about two thirds are singletons. Source: peripheral blood, taken from a patient treated with radiotherapy plus ipilimumab. The receptors shown here come from a human donor with non-small cell lung cancer that progressed on radiotherapy plus ipilimumab. The CDR3 runs from the conserved cysteine through the conserved F or W. Each record gives: CDR3 length, V gene, CDR3 protein.

len: 12; v_gene: TRBV13; CDR3aa: CASSLGAYEQYF
len: 18; v_gene: TRBV7-9; CDR3aa: CASSPPILLIRGGYGYTF
len: 15; v_gene: TRBV5-4; CDR3aa: CASSLSRGNTGELFF
len: 14; v_gene: TRBV7-6; CDR3aa: CASSLRGGLDEQYF
len: 13; v_gene: TRBV28; CDR3aa: CASSGGQGVTQYF
len: 15; v_gene: TRBV30; CDR3aa: CAWKYPRSTGETQYF
len: 21; v_gene: TRBV4-3; CDR3aa: CASSQEGLGLAGGRINNEQFF
len: 15; v_gene: TRBV5-1; CDR3aa: CASSGSAGEPWEQYF
len: 14; v_gene: TRBV11-3; CDR3aa: CASSLGGQGTEAFF
len: 14; v_gene: TRBV9; CDR3aa: CASSASGGTTEAFF
len: 17; v_gene: TRBV12-5; CDR3aa: CASGLVTGAKGNTEAFF
len: 14; v_gene: TRBV4-2; CDR3aa: CASSQPGGANEQFF
len: 15; v_gene: TRBV7-9; CDR3aa: CASSLDSTRRNEQFF
len: 11; v_gene: TRBV13; CDR3aa: CASSLEDEQFF
len: 16; v_gene: TRBV5-1; CDR3aa: CASSLGPGQGLSEQYF
len: 14; v_gene: TRBV14; CDR3aa: CASSQDRRSYEQYF
len: 14; v_gene: TRBV7-9; CDR3aa: CASSLGVSNYGYTF
len: 14; v_gene: TRBV28; CDR3aa: CASSLSSGGDEQYF
len: 19; v_gene: TRBV9; CDR3aa: CASSAREVGRRDFNYGYTF
len: 15; v_gene: TRBV7-9; CDR3aa: CASSLTGASNQPQHF
len: 14; v_gene: TRBV6-1; CDR3aa: CASSLQGRSYEQYF
len: 15; v_gene: TRBV4-1; CDR3aa: CASSQWDSTSYEQYF
len: 14; v_gene: TRBV9; CDR3aa: CASSTSGNTDTQYF
len: 15; v_gene: TRBV14; CDR3aa: CASSQTIAGGYEQYF